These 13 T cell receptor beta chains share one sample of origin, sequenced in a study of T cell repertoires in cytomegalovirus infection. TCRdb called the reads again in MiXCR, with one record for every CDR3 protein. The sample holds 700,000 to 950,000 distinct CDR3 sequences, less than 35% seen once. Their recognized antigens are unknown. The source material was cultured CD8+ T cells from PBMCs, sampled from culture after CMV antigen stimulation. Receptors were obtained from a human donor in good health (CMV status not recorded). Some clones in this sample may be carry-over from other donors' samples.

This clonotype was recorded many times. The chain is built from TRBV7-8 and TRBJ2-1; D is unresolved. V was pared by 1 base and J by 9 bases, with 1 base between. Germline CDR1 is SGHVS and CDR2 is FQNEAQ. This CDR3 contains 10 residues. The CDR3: CASSLVEQFF. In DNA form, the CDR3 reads TGTGCCAGCAGCTTAGTTGAGCAGTTCTTC. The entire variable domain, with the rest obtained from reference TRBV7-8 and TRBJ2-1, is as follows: GAGVSQSPRYKVAKRGQDVALRCDPISGHVSLFWYQQALGQGPEFLTYFQNEAQLDKSGLPSDRFFAERPEGSVSTLKIQRTQQEDSAVYLCASSLVEQFFGPGTRLTVL.

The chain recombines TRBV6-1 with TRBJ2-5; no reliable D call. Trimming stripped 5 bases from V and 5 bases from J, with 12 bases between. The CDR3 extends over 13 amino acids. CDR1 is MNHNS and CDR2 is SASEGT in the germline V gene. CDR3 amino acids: CASSFTDLETQYF. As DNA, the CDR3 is TGTGCCAGCAGTTTTACAGATTTGGAGACCCAGTACTTC.

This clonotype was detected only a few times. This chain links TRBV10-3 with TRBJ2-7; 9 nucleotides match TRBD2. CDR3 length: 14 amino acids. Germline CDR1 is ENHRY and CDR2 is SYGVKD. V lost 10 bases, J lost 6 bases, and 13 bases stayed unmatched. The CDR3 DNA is TGTGCCACCGAGAACCCTAGCGGGGTTGGCGAGCAGTACGTC. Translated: CATENPSGVGEQYV.

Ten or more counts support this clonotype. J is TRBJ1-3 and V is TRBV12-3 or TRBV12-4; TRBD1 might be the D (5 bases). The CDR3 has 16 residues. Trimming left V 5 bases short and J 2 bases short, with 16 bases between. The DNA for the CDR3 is TGTGCCAGCAGTCCGGGACTCGCTGAGCCTGGAAACACCATATATTTT. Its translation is CASSPGLAEPGNTIYF.

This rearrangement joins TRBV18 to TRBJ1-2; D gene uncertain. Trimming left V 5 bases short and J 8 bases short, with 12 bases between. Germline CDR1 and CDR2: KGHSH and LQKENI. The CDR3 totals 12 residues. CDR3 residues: CASSDKGEGYTF. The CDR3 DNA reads TGTGCCAGCTCAGATAAGGGAGAAGGCTACACCTTC.

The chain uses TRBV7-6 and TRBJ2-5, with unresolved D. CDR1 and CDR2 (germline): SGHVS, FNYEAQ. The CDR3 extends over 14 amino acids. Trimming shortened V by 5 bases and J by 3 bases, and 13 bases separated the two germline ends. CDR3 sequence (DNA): TGTGCCAGCAGCCGATACCGCCATGAAGAGACCCAGTACTTC. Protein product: CASSRYRHEETQYF.

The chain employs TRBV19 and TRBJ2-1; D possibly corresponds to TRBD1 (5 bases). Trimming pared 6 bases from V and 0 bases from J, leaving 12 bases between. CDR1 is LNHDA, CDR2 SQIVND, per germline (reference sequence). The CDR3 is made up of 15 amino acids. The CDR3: CASRQTALSYNEQFF. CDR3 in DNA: TGTGCCAGTAGGCAGACAGCACTCTCCTACAATGAGCAGTTCTTC.

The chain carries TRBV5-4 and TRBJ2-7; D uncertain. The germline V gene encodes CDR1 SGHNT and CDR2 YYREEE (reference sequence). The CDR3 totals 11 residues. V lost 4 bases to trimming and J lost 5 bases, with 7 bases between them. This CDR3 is CASSLMNEQYF. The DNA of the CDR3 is TGTGCCAGCAGCCTCATGAACGAGCAGTACTTC.

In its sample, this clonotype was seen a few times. Here the CDR3 DNA reads TGTGCCAGCAGTTACATTGGAAGAACAGGGGTTTGGGTAGATCAAGAGACCCAGTACTTC. Its protein is CASSYIGRTGVWVDQETQYF. V gene TRBV6-2 or TRBV6-3 combines with J gene TRBJ2-5; 7 positions match TRBD1. This CDR3 has 20 residues. After removal of 2 bases from V and 2 bases from J, the junction contained 20 bases not matched to a gene. Germline values: CDR1 MNHEY, CDR2 SVGEGT.

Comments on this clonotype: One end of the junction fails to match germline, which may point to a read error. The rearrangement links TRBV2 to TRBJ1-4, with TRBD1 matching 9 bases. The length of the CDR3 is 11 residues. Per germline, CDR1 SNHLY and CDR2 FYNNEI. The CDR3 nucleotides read TGTGCCAGCATACAGGGGGCAATCGTACTTTTT. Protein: CASIQGAIVLF.

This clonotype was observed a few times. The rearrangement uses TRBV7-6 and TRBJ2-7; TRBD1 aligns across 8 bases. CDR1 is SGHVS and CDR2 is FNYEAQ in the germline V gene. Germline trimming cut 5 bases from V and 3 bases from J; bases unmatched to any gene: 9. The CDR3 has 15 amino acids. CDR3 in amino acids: CASSRTPGQVYEQYF. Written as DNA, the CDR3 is TGTGCCAGCAGCCGCACCCCGGGACAGGTCTACGAGCAGTACTTC.

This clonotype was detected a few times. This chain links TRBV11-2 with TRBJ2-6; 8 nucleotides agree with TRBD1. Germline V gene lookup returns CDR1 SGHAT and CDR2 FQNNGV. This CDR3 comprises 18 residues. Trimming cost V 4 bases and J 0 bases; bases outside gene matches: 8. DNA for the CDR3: TGTGCCAGCAGCTCCCCGGGACAGGCGACCTCTGGGGCCAACGTCCTGACTTTC. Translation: CASSSPGQATSGANVLTF.

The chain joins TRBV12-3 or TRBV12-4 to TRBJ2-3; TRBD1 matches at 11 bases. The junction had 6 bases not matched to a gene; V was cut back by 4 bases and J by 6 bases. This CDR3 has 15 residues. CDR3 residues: CASSSGQGARDTQYF. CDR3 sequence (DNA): TGTGCCAGCAGTTCAGGACAGGGGGCTAGGGATACGCAGTATTTT.